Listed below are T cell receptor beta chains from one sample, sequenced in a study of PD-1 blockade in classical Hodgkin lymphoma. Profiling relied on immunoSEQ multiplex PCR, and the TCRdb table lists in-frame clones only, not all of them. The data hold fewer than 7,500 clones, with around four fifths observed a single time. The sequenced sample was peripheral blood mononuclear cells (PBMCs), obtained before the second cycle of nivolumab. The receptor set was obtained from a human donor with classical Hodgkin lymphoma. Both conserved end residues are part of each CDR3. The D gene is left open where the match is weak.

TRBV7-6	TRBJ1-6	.	CASSLRDIGSPLHF
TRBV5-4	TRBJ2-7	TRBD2	CASSLGLAGVYEQYF
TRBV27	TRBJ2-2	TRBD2	CASSSGLRNTGELFF
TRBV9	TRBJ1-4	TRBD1	CASSFSGTGGNEKLFF
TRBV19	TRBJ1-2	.	CASSIGTGLGGYTF
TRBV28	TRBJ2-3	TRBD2	CASSVTSGGTDTQYF
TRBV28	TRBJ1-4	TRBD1	CASTEQGRSNEKLFF
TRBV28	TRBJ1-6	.	CASSLPATGIVGGSYNSPLHF
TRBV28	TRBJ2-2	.	CASSLAIPGELFF
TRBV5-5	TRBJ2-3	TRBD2	CASRVAGTSDTDTQYF
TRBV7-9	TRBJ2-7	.	CASTQDYYEQYF
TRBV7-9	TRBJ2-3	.	CASSSRTYRTDTQYF
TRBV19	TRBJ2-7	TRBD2	CASSIAGGRYEQYF
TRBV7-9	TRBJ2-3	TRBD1	CASSTGAKDTDTQYF
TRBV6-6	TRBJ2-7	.	CASSGVGAYEQYF
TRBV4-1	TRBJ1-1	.	CASSRMNTEAFF
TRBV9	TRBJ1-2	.	CASSVEPRAGYTF
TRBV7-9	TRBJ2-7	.	CASSPTGYEQYF
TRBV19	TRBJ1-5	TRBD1	CASSIGDSNNQPQHF
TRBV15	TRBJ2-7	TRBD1	CATSRSFTTGDSYEQYF
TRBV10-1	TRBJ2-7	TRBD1	CASSEDRGASYEQYF
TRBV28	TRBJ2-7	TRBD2	CASSLAGRGNVEQYF
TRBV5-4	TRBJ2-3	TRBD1	CASSTGQGLGTDTQYF